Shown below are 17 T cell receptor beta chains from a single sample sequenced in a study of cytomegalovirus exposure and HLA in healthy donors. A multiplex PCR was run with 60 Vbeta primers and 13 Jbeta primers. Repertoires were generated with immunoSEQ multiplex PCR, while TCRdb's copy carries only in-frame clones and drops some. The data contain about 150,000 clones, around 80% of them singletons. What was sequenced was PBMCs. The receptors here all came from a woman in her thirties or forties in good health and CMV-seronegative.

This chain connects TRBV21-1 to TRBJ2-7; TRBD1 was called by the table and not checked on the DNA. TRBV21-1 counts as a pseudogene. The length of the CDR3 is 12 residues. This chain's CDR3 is CASSNEEQGRFF. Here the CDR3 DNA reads TGTGCCAGCAGCAATGAAGAACAGGGAAGGTTCTTC.

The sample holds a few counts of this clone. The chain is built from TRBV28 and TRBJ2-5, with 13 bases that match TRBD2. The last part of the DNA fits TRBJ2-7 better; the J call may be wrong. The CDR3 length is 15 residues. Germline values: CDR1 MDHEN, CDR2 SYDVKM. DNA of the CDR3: TGTGCCAGCAGTACTAGCGGGAGGGCTCGGTACGAGCAGTACTTC. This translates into CASSTSGRARYEQYF.

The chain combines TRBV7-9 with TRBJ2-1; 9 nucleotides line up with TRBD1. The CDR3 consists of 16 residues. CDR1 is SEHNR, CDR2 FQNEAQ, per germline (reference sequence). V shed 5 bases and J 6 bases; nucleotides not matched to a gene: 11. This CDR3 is CASSPLPGQGFNEQFF. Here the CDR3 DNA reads TGTGCCAGCAGCCCTCTTCCGGGACAGGGCTTCAATGAGCAGTTCTTC.

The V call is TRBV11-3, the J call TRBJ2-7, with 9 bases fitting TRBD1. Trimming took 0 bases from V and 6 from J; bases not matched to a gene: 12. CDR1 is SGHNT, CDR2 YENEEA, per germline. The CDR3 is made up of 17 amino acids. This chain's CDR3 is CASSLERWGQGTGEQYF. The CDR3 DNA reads TGTGCCAGCAGCTTAGAGAGGTGGGGACAGGGCACCGGCGAGCAGTACTTC.

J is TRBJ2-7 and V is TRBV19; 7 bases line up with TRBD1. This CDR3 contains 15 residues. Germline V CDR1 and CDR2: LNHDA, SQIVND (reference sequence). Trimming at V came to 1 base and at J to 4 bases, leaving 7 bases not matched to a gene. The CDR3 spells CASSIAVGQPYEQYF. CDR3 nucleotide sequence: TGTGCCAGTAGTATAGCTGTGGGACAGCCATACGAGCAGTACTTC.

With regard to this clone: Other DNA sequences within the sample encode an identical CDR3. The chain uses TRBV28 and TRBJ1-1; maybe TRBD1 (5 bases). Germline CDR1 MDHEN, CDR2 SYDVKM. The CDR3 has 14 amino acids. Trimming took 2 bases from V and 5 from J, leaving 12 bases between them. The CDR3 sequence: CASSLGQGWTEAFF. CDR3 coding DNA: TGTGCCAGCAGTTTAGGGCAGGGCTGGACTGAAGCTTTCTTT.

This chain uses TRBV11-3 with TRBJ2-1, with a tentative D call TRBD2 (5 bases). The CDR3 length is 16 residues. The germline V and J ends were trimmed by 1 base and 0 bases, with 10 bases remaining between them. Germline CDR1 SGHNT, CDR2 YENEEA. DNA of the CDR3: TGTGCCAGCAGCTTAGGGACGGGAAGCTCCTACAATGAGCAGTTCTTC. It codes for CASSLGTGSSYNEQFF.

This CDR3 reads CATSRANVGNTIYF. Written as DNA, the CDR3 is TGTGCCACCAGCAGAGCTAACGTTGGAAACACCATATATTTT. This chain uses TRBV15 with TRBJ1-3; D remains ambiguous. The CDR3 has 14 amino acids. The ends were cut back, 1 base at V and 3 bases at J, with 7 bases in the middle. Looked up from germline, CDR1 is LNHNV and CDR2 is YYDKDF (reference sequence).

The CDR3 DNA reads as TGTGCCAGCAGCGTAGGCTACGGGGTTTCCTACGAGCAGTACTTC. Translating gives CASSVGYGVSYEQYF. J is TRBJ2-7 and V is TRBV9; D might be TRBD2 (5 bases). This CDR3 region has 15 residues. V gave up 0 bases and J gave up 1 base, with 11 bases separating them. Germline values: CDR1 SGDLS, CDR2 YYNGEE. Combining the CDR3 with reference TRBV9 and TRBJ2-7 gives the whole variable domain DSGVTQTPKHLITATGQRVTLRCSPRSGDLSVYWYQQSLDQGLQFLIQYYNGEERAKGNILERFSAQQFPDLHSELNLSSLELGDSALYFCASSVGYGVSYEQYFGPGTRLTVT.

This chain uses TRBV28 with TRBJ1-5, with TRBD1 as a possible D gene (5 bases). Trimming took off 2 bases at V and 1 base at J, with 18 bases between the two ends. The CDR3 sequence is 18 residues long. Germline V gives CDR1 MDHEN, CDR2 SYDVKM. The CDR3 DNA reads TGTGCCAGCAGTTTAAGGGACTACCCAGATGGGAGCAATCAGCCCCAGCATTTT. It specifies CASSLRDYPDGSNQPQHF.

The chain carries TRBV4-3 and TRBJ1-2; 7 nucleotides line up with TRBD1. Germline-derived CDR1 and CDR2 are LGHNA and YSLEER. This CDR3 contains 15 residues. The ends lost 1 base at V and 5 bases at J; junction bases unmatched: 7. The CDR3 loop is CASSQGNRGVYGYTF. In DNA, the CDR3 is TGCGCCAGCAGCCAAGGCAACAGGGGCGTATATGGCTACACCTTC.

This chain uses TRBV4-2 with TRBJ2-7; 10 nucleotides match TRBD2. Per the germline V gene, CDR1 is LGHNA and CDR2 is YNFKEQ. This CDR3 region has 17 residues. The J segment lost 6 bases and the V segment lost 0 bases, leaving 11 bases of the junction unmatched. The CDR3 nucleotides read TGTGCCAGCAGCCAAGAAGGTGGGCTAGCGGGGGACCGCGAGCAGTACTTC. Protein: CASSQEGGLAGDREQYF.

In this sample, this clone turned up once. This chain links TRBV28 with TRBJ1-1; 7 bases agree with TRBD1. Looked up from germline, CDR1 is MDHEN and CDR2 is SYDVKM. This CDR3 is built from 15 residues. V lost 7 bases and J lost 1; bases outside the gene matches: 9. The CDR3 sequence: CASTEPAGGNTEAFF. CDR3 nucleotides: TGTGCCAGCACCGAACCTGCAGGGGGGAACACTGAAGCTTTCTTT.

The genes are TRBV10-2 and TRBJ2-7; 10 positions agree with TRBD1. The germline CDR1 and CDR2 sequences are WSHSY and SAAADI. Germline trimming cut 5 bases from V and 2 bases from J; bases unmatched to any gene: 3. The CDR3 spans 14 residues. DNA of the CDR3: TGCGCCAGCAGTTGGGACAGGGGAACCTACGAGCAGTACTTC. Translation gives CASSWDRGTYEQYF.

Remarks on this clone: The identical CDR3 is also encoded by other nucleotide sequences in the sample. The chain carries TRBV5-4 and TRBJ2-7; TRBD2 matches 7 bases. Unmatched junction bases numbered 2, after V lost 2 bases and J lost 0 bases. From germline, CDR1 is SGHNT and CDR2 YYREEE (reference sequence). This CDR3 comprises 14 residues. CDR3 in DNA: TGTGCCAGCAGCTTAGGGAGGGGCTCCTACGAGCAGTACTTC. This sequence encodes CASSLGRGSYEQYF.

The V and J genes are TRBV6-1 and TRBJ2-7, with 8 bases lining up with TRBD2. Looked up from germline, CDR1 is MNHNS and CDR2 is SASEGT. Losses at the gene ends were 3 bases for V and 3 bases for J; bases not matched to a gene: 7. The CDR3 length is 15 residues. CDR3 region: CASSEAGTSIYEQYF. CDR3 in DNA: TGTGCCAGCAGTGAGGCCGGGACTAGTATCTACGAGCAGTACTTC.

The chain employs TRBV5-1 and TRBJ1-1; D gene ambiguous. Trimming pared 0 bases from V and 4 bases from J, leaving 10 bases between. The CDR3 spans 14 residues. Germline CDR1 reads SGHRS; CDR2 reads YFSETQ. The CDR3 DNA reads TGCGCCAGCAGCTTGGAGAGACATATCACTGAAGCTTTCTTT. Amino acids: CASSLERHITEAFF.